This entry lists 12 T cell receptor beta chains sequenced from one sample in a study of identical twins. TCRdb ran MiXCR on the 5' RACE reads and lists one entry per CDR3 protein. Among 550,000 to 700,000 distinct CDR3 sequences, nearly 10% were seen once, and the ten largest hold around 3.1%. These data were likewise used in another study, on yellow fever vaccine responses in identical twins.

Specimen: PBMCs. The receptor set was obtained from a young woman in good health.

This clonotype appeared a few times. This chain links TRBV3-1 with TRBJ1-1; 8 bases agree with TRBD1. The CDR3 is 14 residues long. With V trimmed by 5 bases and J by 4 bases, 6 bases remained unmatched. CDR1 is LGHDT and CDR2 is YNNKEL in the germline V gene (reference sequence). The CDR3 region is CASSFRGRVTEAFF. CDR3 DNA: TGTGCCAGCAGCTTCAGGGGGCGGGTCACTGAAGCTTTCTTT. Complete variable domain (other parts from reference TRBV3-1 and TRBJ1-1): DTAVSQTPKYLVTQMGNDKSIKCEQNLGHDTMYWYKQDSKKFLKIMFSYNNKELIINETVPNRFSPKSPDKAHLNLHINSLELGDSAVYFCASSFRGRVTEAFFGQGTRLTVV.

The chain employs TRBV20-1 and TRBJ2-5; D perhaps matches TRBD1 (6 bases). This CDR3 is built from 15 residues. Trimming pared 6 bases from V and 4 bases from J, leaving 21 bases between. Germline CDR1 reads DFQATT; CDR2 reads SNEGSKA (reference sequence). The CDR3 DNA reads TGCAGTGCCGACACCGTGGGCAGGGGCCGAGAGACCCAGTACTTC. This encodes CSADTVGRGRETQYF.

This chain joins TRBV15 and TRBJ2-7; 10 bases map to TRBD2. The CDR3 covers 15 residues. The V gene's germline CDR1 is LNHNV and CDR2 YYDKDF (reference sequence). Trimming cost V 6 bases and J 0 bases; bases outside gene matches: 5. The CDR3 loop is CATSPGTSDSYEQYF. CDR3 nucleotide sequence: TGTGCCACCAGTCCCGGGACTAGCGACTCCTACGAGCAGTACTTC.

The chain recombines TRBV28 with TRBJ1-4, with 9 positions matching TRBD1. CDR1 is MDHEN, CDR2 SYDVKM, per germline. The CDR3 consists of 17 residues. J lost 8 bases, V lost 5 bases, and 15 bases had no gene match. The CDR3 reads CASSDPTNRGLREKLFF. The CDR3 DNA reads TGTGCCAGCAGTGACCCCACCAACAGGGGGCTACGGGAAAAACTGTTTTTT.

This chain uses TRBV28 with TRBJ1-2; D remains ambiguous. Trimming stripped 4 bases from V and 6 bases from J, with 15 bases between. Looked up from germline, CDR1 is MDHEN and CDR2 is SYDVKM. The CDR3 runs 14 residues. CDR3 protein: CASSSQYAPDGYTF. The DNA for the CDR3 is TGTGCCAGCAGTTCCCAGTACGCGCCGGATGGCTACACCTTC.

This clonotype was seen many times. The rearrangement links TRBV9 to TRBJ2-3; D is unresolved. The germline CDR1 and CDR2 sequences are SGDLS and YYNGEE. With 4 bases removed from V and 4 bases from J, the gap between germline ends came to 10 bases. This CDR3 has 13 residues. This CDR3 reads CASSLPGADTQYF. The CDR3 nucleotides read TGTGCCAGCAGCCTCCCTGGGGCAGATACGCAGTATTTT.

The V gene is TRBV4-3, the J gene TRBJ2-1, with 7 nucleotides matching TRBD1. CDR1 is LGHNA, CDR2 YSLEER, per germline. V gave up 2 bases and J gave up 7 bases; unmatched junction bases: 8. CDR3 length equals 15 residues. CDR3 loop: CASSQRDSVINEQFF. For the CDR3, the DNA is TGCGCCAGCAGCCAAAGGGACAGCGTGATAAATGAGCAGTTCTTC.

This clonotype occurred many times. The genes are TRBV4-3 and TRBJ2-1, with TRBD2 matching 8 bases. Germline CDR1 is LGHNA and CDR2 is YSLEER. Germline trimming cut 4 bases from V and 3 bases from J; bases unmatched to any gene: 5. The CDR3 totals 15 residues. The CDR3 loop reads CASSPLRGGYNEQFF. CDR3 nucleotide sequence: TGCGCCAGCAGCCCATTACGGGGGGGCTACAATGAGCAGTTCTTC.

This clonotype has more than one count but fewer than ten. The rearrangement joins TRBV15 to TRBJ2-3; TRBD1 might be the D (6 bases). The CDR3 consists of 13 residues. Trimming pared 8 bases from V and 2 bases from J, leaving 11 bases between. Germline CDR1 reads LNHNV; CDR2 reads YYDKDF (reference sequence). CDR3 amino acids: CATRTVNTDTQYF. The DNA of the CDR3 is TGTGCCACCCGGACAGTCAACACAGATACGCAGTATTTT.

In its sample, this clonotype was seen a few times. V usage is TRBV13 and J usage is TRBJ2-5; D uncertain. V was cut by 0 bases and J by 2 bases, with 7 bases left in between. This CDR3 is built from 14 residues. Germline V gene sequence: CDR1 PRHDT, CDR2 FYEKMQ (reference sequence). CDR3 sequence: CASSLGPGQETQYF. The CDR3 DNA reads as TGTGCCAGCAGCTTAGGCCCGGGTCAAGAGACCCAGTACTTC.

This clonotype was detected a few times. The chain recombines TRBV25-1 with TRBJ2-1; 10 bases fit TRBD2. With 2 bases clipped from V and 10 bases from J, the junction kept 11 bases outside the gene matches. The CDR3 covers 16 residues. Germline CDR1 reads MGHDK; CDR2 reads SYGVNS. The CDR3 sequence: CASSERKGLAQLEQFF. CDR3 DNA sequence: TGTGCCAGCAGTGAAAGAAAGGGACTAGCGCAATTAGAGCAGTTCTTC.

This clonotype appeared a few times. The CDR3, as DNA: TGCAGTGCTAGAGCTGTCTTATCTTCGGCCCCAGATACGCAGTATTTT. It encodes CSARAVLSSAPDTQYF. The chain employs TRBV20-1 and TRBJ2-3; D remains unclear. The ends were cut back, 1 base at V and 4 bases at J, with 18 bases in the middle. The CDR3 has 16 residues. Looked up from germline, CDR1 is DFQATT and CDR2 is SNEGSKA (reference sequence).